A single sample is the source of the 28 T cell receptor beta chains below, sequenced in a study of T cell responses to AZD1222 COVID-19 vaccine. Method: immunoSEQ multiplex PCR; TCRdb's copy keeps in-frame clones and lacks some. This sample has around 150,000 clones, with about 92% found just once. Sequencing was performed on peripheral blood, taken 28 days after the second AZD1222 dose. Receptors were obtained from an adult who received the AZD1222 COVID-19 vaccine.

This clone occurred once. The chain is built from TRBV27 and TRBJ1-1; D is perhaps TRBD1 (5 bases). The CDR3 is 17 residues long. With 4 bases removed from V and 5 bases from J, the gap between germline ends came to 23 bases. Germline V lookup: CDR1 MNHEY, CDR2 SMNVEV (reference sequence). CDR3 region: CASSSPRDPRKGTEAFF. As DNA, the CDR3 is TGTGCCAGCAGTTCCCCACGGGATCCTCGAAAGGGGACTGAAGCTTTCTTT.

This chain links TRBV7-2 with TRBJ2-7; D is unclear. Germline CDR1 reads SGHTA; CDR2 reads FQGNSA. This CDR3 is 13 amino acids long. V dropped 1 base and J dropped 3 bases, with 7 bases sitting between them. CDR3 sequence reads: CASSLGVFYEQYF. For the CDR3, the DNA is TGTGCCAGCAGCTTAGGGGTTTTCTACGAGCAGTACTTC. The variable domain in full, with the rest retrieved from reference TRBV7-2 and TRBJ2-7, is GAGVSQSPSNKVTEKGKDVELRCDPISGHTALYWYRQSLGQGLEFLIYFQGNSAPDKSGLPSDRFSAERTGGSVSTLTIQRTQQEDSAVYLCASSLGVFYEQYFGPGTRLTVT.

The rearrangement joins TRBV7-2 to TRBJ2-3; 9 nucleotides match TRBD2. The CDR3 runs 15 residues. Unmatched junction bases numbered 5, after V lost 1 base and J lost 6 bases. The germline V gene has CDR1 SGHTA and CDR2 FQGNSA. The CDR3 DNA is TGTGCCAGCAGCTTAGAGGCGGGGGGGTCGGATACGCAGTATTTT. Encoded protein: CASSLEAGGSDTQYF.

The chain employs TRBV19 and TRBJ2-2; the D gene is possibly TRBD1 (7 bases). Trimming shortened V by 3 bases and J by 2 bases, and 13 bases separated the two germline ends. The CDR3 loop spans 16 amino acids. Germline V gene lookup returns CDR1 LNHDA and CDR2 SQIVND (reference sequence). The CDR3 nucleotides read TGTGCCAGTAGTATTGACAGGGCGGGAAACACCGGGGAGCTGTTTTTT. This translates into CASSIDRAGNTGELFF.

Written as DNA, the CDR3 is TGTGCCAGCAGTCCCCTCTCACAGGGACAGCCCCAGCATTTT. Translation gives CASSPLSQGQPQHF. V usage is TRBV6-6 and J usage is TRBJ1-5, with D perhaps matching TRBD1 (6 bases). CDR1 MNHNY and CDR2 SVGAGI come from the germline V gene (reference sequence). This CDR3 contains 14 residues. The V and J ends lost 5 bases and 7 bases respectively, with 15 bases between them.

This chain uses TRBV7-8 with TRBJ1-4, with 8 positions matching TRBD1. V was clipped by 5 bases and J by 7 bases; unmatched bases: 6. The germline V gene encodes CDR1 SGHVS and CDR2 FQNEAQ. CDR3 length: 14 residues. The CDR3 DNA reads as TGTGCCAGCAGCCCCCAAGACAGGGGTGAAAAACTGTTTTTT. Translated, it gives CASSPQDRGEKLFF.

V and J are TRBV18 and TRBJ2-3; tentative D call: TRBD2 (6 bases). Trimming pared 3 bases from V and 1 base from J, leaving 11 bases between. Per the germline V gene, CDR1 is KGHSH and CDR2 is LQKENI. The CDR3 spans 15 residues. CDR3 DNA sequence: TGTGCCAGCTCACCCGGCGGGGTCCGCACAGATACGCAGTATTTT. Translation gives CASSPGGVRTDTQYF.

The chain has TRBV7-9 and TRBJ2-3; 12 bases match TRBD2. Germline trimming cut 4 bases from V and 1 base from J; bases unmatched to any gene: 0. Germline loops: CDR1 SEHNR, CDR2 FQNEAQ (reference sequence). This CDR3 has 15 amino acids. The CDR3 DNA reads TGTGCCAGCAGCTCTAGCGGGGGGGGCACAGATACGCAGTATTTT. This codes for CASSSSGGGTDTQYF.

CDR3 amino acids: CASRSRLAYNNEQFF. The CDR3 DNA is TGTGCAAGTCGCTCAAGACTAGCATACAACAATGAGCAGTTCTTC. The V call is TRBV12-2, the J call TRBJ2-1; the D segment call TRBD2 is taken from the table without a DNA check. TRBV12-2 is an annotated pseudogene. The CDR3 extends over 15 amino acids.

This clone came up once. The CDR3 DNA is TGTGCCAGCAGCGCTCAGAGCGGGAGGGTCAATGAGCAGTTCTTC. This codes for CASSAQSGRVNEQFF. The V and J genes are TRBV5-5 and TRBJ2-1, with 10 bases lining up with TRBD2. This CDR3 spans 15 amino acids. Germline lookup yields CDR1 SGHKS and CDR2 YYEKEE (reference sequence). V shed 4 bases, J shed 6 bases, and the junction held 7 bases outside the gene matches. The variable domain in full, completed from reference TRBV5-5 and TRBJ2-1, reads DAGVTQSPTHLIKTRGQQVTLRCSPISGHKSVSWYQQVLGQGPQFIFQYYEKEERGRGNFPDRFSARQFPNYSSELNVNALLLGDSALYLCASSAQSGRVNEQFFGPGTRLTVL.

The chain uses TRBV6-5 and TRBJ2-2, with D unclear. The V end lost 5 bases, the J end lost 0 bases, and 7 bases lay between the germline ends. The CDR3 length is 14 residues. The germline CDR1 and CDR2 sequences are MNHEY and SVGAGI. The CDR3 spells CASSPTANTGELFF. The CDR3 bases are TGTGCCAGCAGTCCGACGGCGAACACCGGGGAGCTGTTTTTT.

This clone was seen only a few times. The rearrangement joins TRBV5-1 to TRBJ1-4; TRBD1 is a possible D gene (6 bases). Trimming cost V 2 bases and J 5 bases, with 13 bases left between them. Looked up from germline, CDR1 is SGHRS and CDR2 is YFSETQ. This CDR3 is 15 amino acids long. CDR3 loop: CASSFRGQGNEKLFF. CDR3 bases: TGCGCCAGCAGCTTCAGGGGACAAGGAAATGAAAAACTGTTTTTT.

The V call is TRBV3-1 (or the pseudogene TRBV3-2), the J call TRBJ2-1; D is uncertain. The germline V gene has CDR1 LGHDT and CDR2 YNNKEL (reference sequence). V was clipped by 1 base and J by 5 bases, with 6 bases between them. The CDR3 is made up of 13 amino acids. Written as DNA, the CDR3 is TGTGCCAGCAGCCAAGGGTCGAACAATGAGCAGTTCTTC. This encodes CASSQGSNNEQFF.

V gene TRBV19 combines with J gene TRBJ2-2; D is uncertain. CDR3 size: 13 residues. Germline V gene data show CDR1 as LNHDA and CDR2 as SQIVND (reference sequence). The V end lost 4 bases, the J end lost 0 bases, and 3 bases lay between the germline ends. The DNA of the CDR3 is TGTGCCAGTAGTACCGCGAACACCGGGGAGCTGTTTTTT. This codes for CASSTANTGELFF.

This chain connects TRBV11-1 to TRBJ2-2, with TRBD1 matching over 7 bases. CDR3 length: 15 amino acids. In germline, CDR1 is SGHAT, CDR2 FQDESV (reference sequence). J was trimmed by 1 base and V by 6 bases; bases with no gene match: 5. In nucleotides, the CDR3 is TGTGCCAGCAGGACGGGACAGCGGAACACCGGGGAGCTGTTTTTT. It specifies CASRTGQRNTGELFF. The variable domain in full, completed from reference TRBV11-1 and TRBJ2-2, reads EAEVAQSPRYKITEKSQAVAFWCDPISGHATLYWYRQILGQGPELLVQFQDESVVDDSQLPKDRFSAERLKGVDSTLKIQPAELGDSAMYLCASRTGQRNTGELFFGEGSRLTVL.

The chain couples TRBV13 to TRBJ2-3; D tentatively fits TRBD1 or TRBD2 (6 bases each). CDR3 length: 15 amino acids. V was trimmed by 3 bases and J by 0 bases, leaving 10 bases between them. The V gene's germline CDR1 is PRHDT and CDR2 FYEKMQ (reference sequence). CDR3 region: CASSFLGGSTDTQYF. The CDR3 DNA reads TGTGCCAGCAGCTTCCTAGGGGGGAGCACAGATACGCAGTATTTT.

The rearrangement links TRBV3-1 (or the pseudogene TRBV3-2) to TRBJ1-2; tentative D call: TRBD1 (5 bases). Per the germline V gene, CDR1 is LGHDT and CDR2 is YNNKEL (reference sequence). This CDR3 has 15 residues. V was shortened by 4 bases and J by 8 bases, with 20 bases between the two germline ends. The CDR3 DNA follows: TGTGCCAGCAGCCCAGAGGCCGGTAGGGGCGGGGGCTACACCTTC. Protein: CASSPEAGRGGGYTF.

This chain connects TRBV18 to TRBJ1-2, with D tentatively TRBD1 (6 bases). The V gene's germline CDR1 is KGHSH and CDR2 LQKENI. Deletions cut 0 bases from V and 5 bases from J, with 10 bases between. The CDR3 consists of 14 residues. CDR3 sequence reads: CASSPPLDRYGYTF. CDR3 bases: TGTGCCAGCTCACCACCACTGGACAGATATGGCTACACCTTC. Drawing the rest from reference TRBV18 and TRBJ1-2, the complete variable domain is NAGVMQNPRHLVRRRGQEARLRCSPMKGHSHVYWYRQLPEEGLKFMVYLQKENIIDESGMPKERFSAEFPKEGPSILRIQQVVRGDSAAYFCASSPPLDRYGYTFGSGTRLTVV.

The genes are TRBV7-3 and TRBJ2-5, with D maybe TRBD2 (6 bases). The CDR3 loop spans 16 amino acids. The ends were cut back, 5 bases at V and 4 bases at J, with 20 bases in the middle. The germline V gene encodes CDR1 SGHTA and CDR2 FQGTGA. DNA for the CDR3: TGTGCCAGCAGCCCCCCCTGGAGGGGACGGAGAGAGACCCAGTACTTC. It codes for CASSPPWRGRRETQYF.

In its sample, this clone was seen a few times. For the CDR3, the DNA is TGTGCCAGCAGCCGCCAGGTCTCCTACGAGCAGTACTTC. Its translation is CASSRQVSYEQYF. The chain couples TRBV3-1 (or the pseudogene TRBV3-2) to TRBJ2-7; D is unclear. The length of the CDR3 is 13 residues. Trimming took 4 bases from V and 0 from J, leaving 7 bases between them. Germline-derived CDR1 and CDR2 are LGHDT and YNNKEL (reference sequence).

The J gene is TRBJ2-7, the V gene TRBV5-1; 7 bases line up with TRBD1. Germline CDR1 is SGHRS and CDR2 is YFSETQ. The CDR3 has 15 amino acids. Losses at the gene ends were 3 bases for V and 1 base for J; bases not matched to a gene: 7. Here the CDR3 reads CASSWTGQVSYEQYF. Written as DNA, the CDR3 is TGCGCCAGCAGCTGGACAGGACAGGTATCCTACGAGCAGTACTTC.

J is TRBJ2-7 and V is TRBV5-4; the D gene is possibly TRBD1 (6 bases). The CDR3 runs 12 residues. Trimming removed 4 bases at V and 6 bases at J, with 11 bases between. CDR1 is SGHNT, CDR2 YYREEE, per germline (reference sequence). The CDR3 is CASSVGGFEQYF. For the CDR3, the DNA is TGTGCCAGCAGCGTAGGGGGATTCGAGCAGTACTTC.

CDR3 nucleotide sequence: TGTGCCTGGACAGGAGCTAATGAAAAACTGTTTTTT. Translation gives CAWTGANEKLFF. This chain joins TRBV30 and TRBJ1-4; no definite D call. V was trimmed by 4 bases and J by 3 bases, leaving 6 bases between them. Germline V CDR1 and CDR2: GTSNPN, SVGIG (reference sequence). The CDR3 totals 12 residues.

The chain combines TRBV5-1 with TRBJ2-1, with 10 bases identical to TRBD2. CDR3 size: 16 residues. Germline assignment: CDR1 SGHRS and CDR2 YFSETQ. V lost 5 bases to trimming and J lost 9 bases; unmatched junction nucleotides: 14. The CDR3 region is CASRFRTGTSEGEQFF. The DNA for the CDR3 is TGCGCCAGCAGATTCCGCACCGGGACTAGCGAGGGTGAGCAGTTCTTC.

The chain has TRBV7-8 and TRBJ1-2, with a weak D call TRBD1 (5 bases). The CDR3 extends over 15 amino acids. CDR1 SGHVS and CDR2 FQNEAQ come from the germline V gene. The V gene lost 5 bases and the J gene lost 5 bases, with 18 bases spanning the gap. The CDR3 region is CASSPRIPDNYGYTF. As DNA, the CDR3 is TGTGCCAGCAGCCCCCGAATCCCGGACAATTATGGCTACACCTTC.

The CDR3 protein is CASRAANTGELFF. DNA of the CDR3: TGTGCCAGCAGGGCAGCGAACACCGGGGAGCTGTTTTTT. The chain carries TRBV6-5 and TRBJ2-2; no firm D call. V was pared by 6 bases and J by 0 bases, with 5 bases between. CDR3 length: 13 residues. The germline CDR1 and CDR2 sequences are MNHEY and SVGAGI.

To note about this clone: The junction differs from germline at one of its ends, possibly a read error. This sequence joins TRBV7-8 and TRBJ2-4; 10 bases match TRBD1. Germline V gene lookup returns CDR1 SGHVS and CDR2 FQNEAQ. The CDR3 consists of 14 residues. The CDR3 spells CASSPLGTGESSDF. Written as DNA, the CDR3 is TGTGCCAGCAGCCCACTAGGGACAGGGGAAAGTTCGGACTTC.

This chain links TRBV30 with TRBJ2-4, with D unclear. The germline V gene encodes CDR1 GTSNPN and CDR2 SVGIG (reference sequence). The CDR3 loop spans 13 amino acids. Trimming cost V 7 bases and J 9 bases, with 19 bases left between them. The CDR3 nucleotides read TGTGCCTACACCCCTACGGAGAAGGGCATTCAGTACTTC. It is translated as CAYTPTEKGIQYF.